The 16 T cell receptor beta chains below come from one sample, sequenced in a study of OX40 agonist ivuxolimab in advanced cancers. The method was immunoSEQ multiplex PCR; TCRdb's version includes in-frame clones alone and lacks a portion of them. The sample comprises under 75,000 clones, 84% of which are singletons, and roughly 0.8% rests with the top ten. This specimen was CD4+ or CD8+ T cells sorted from blood, taken in a trial of the OX40 agonist ivuxolimab. The receptors shown here come from an adult with an advanced solid tumor such as melanoma, head and neck, liver or kidney cancer.

The V call is TRBV21-1, the J call TRBJ2-7; the table gives TRBD1 as D, unverified against the DNA. TRBV21-1 represents a pseudogene. The CDR3 sequence is 17 residues long. The CDR3 loop reads CASSNQALWDRGHEQYF. The CDR3, as DNA: TGTGCCAGCAGCAACCAAGCCCTTTGGGACAGGGGACACGAGCAGTACTTC.

This clone was counted a single time. Mismatch with germline at one junction end may stem from a read error. The gene calls are TRBV6-1 and TRBJ1-3; TRBD1 might be the D (5 bases). The CDR3 length is 16 residues. The germline V gene has CDR1 MNHNS and CDR2 SASEGT. DNA for the CDR3: TGTGCCAGCAGTAAAGCCGGGGGAAACTCTGGAAACACCATATATTTT. Translating gives CASSKAGGNSGNTIYF.

This chain connects TRBV7-7 to TRBJ2-7, with a weak D call TRBD2 (5 bases). Trimming took off 5 bases at V and 3 bases at J, with 14 bases between the two ends. The CDR3 totals 14 residues. Germline V CDR1 and CDR2: SSHAT, FNYEAQ (reference sequence). CDR3 sequence (DNA): TGTGCCAGCAGCCCACTCGGACTGTTCTACGAGCAGTACTTC. It translates to CASSPLGLFYEQYF. Full variable domain (remainder filled in from reference TRBV7-7 and TRBJ2-7): GAGVSQSPRYKVTKRGQDVTLRCDPISSHATLYWYQQALGQGPEFLTYFNYEAQPDKSGLPSDRFSAERPEGSISTLTIQRTEQRDSAMYRCASSPLGLFYEQYFGPGTRLTVT.

The chain links TRBV7-2 to TRBJ2-2; the D gene is possibly TRBD1 (6 bases). The germline V gene has CDR1 SGHTA and CDR2 FQGNSA. V was cut by 3 bases and J by 4 bases, with 12 bases left in between. The CDR3 is made up of 15 amino acids. CDR3 nucleotide sequence: TGTGCCAGCAGCTTGGTGGGCAGGGGCACCGGGGAGCTGTTTTTT. Protein sequence: CASSLVGRGTGELFF.

The V gene is TRBV6-6, the J gene TRBJ2-5; D is possibly TRBD1 (5 bases). V was pared by 7 bases and J by 5 bases, with 17 bases between. Germline V lookup: CDR1 MNHNY, CDR2 SVGAGI (reference sequence). This CDR3 comprises 14 residues. The CDR3, as DNA: TGTGCCAGCACAAACCCGGGCCCAGGGGAGACCCAGTACTTC. Translated, it gives CASTNPGPGETQYF.

The gene calls are TRBV10-3 and TRBJ2-7; 12 nucleotides agree with TRBD2. V lost 4 bases and J lost 4; bases outside the gene matches: 11. The CDR3 extends over 17 amino acids. CDR1 and CDR2 from the germline V gene are ENHRY and SYGVKD. CDR3 bases: TGTGCCATCAGTGGGCAGGGCCGACTAGCGGGAGCATACGAGCAGTACTTC. Translation gives CAISGQGRLAGAYEQYF.

This chain connects TRBV9 to TRBJ2-5; 9 bases are a match to TRBD2. CDR1 is SGDLS and CDR2 is YYNGEE in the germline V gene. The CDR3 length is 15 residues. J lost 2 bases, V lost 0 bases, and 2 bases had no gene match. Written as DNA, the CDR3 is TGTGCCAGCAGCGTAGCGCGGGAGGGGCAAGAGACCCAGTACTTC. Translation gives CASSVAREGQETQYF.

The rearrangement uses TRBV23-1 and TRBJ1-6; D is possibly TRBD1 (5 bases). TRBV23-1 is an ORF for which the function is uncertain. The CDR3 is 13 amino acids. The germline V and J ends were trimmed by 5 bases and 10 bases, with 12 bases remaining between them. The CDR3 nucleotides are TGCGCCAGCAGTAATAGACGGGGCTCACCCCTCCACTTT. It yields the protein CASSNRRGSPLHF.

This chain links TRBV28 with TRBJ1-2; D is unresolved. V lost 3 bases to trimming and J lost 3 bases, with 5 bases between them. The CDR3 is 12 amino acids. The germline CDR1 and CDR2 sequences are MDHEN and SYDVKM. CDR3: CASSFSDYGYTF. CDR3 coding DNA: TGTGCCAGCAGTTTCAGTGACTATGGCTACACCTTC.

The rearrangement joins TRBV19 to TRBJ1-5; D possibly corresponds to TRBD1 (6 bases). The CDR3 totals 15 residues. Germline V gene lookup returns CDR1 LNHDA and CDR2 SQIVND (reference sequence). Trimming cost V 7 bases and J 4 bases, with 17 bases left between them. In DNA, the CDR3 is TGTGCCAGTACTAAATCCGGGACAAAGAATCAGCCCCAGCATTTT. Protein sequence: CASTKSGTKNQPQHF. The variable domain in full, with the rest retrieved from reference TRBV19 and TRBJ1-5, is DGGITQSPKYLFRKEGQNVTLSCEQNLNHDAMYWYRQDPGQGLRLIYYSQIVNDFQKGDIAEGYSVSREKKESFPLTVTSAQKNPTAFYLCASTKSGTKNQPQHFGDGTRLSIL.

The J gene is TRBJ1-2, the V gene TRBV9; D gene ambiguous. Germline V gene sequence: CDR1 SGDLS, CDR2 YYNGEE. V was pared by 0 bases and J by 3 bases, with 3 bases between. This CDR3 comprises 12 residues. CDR3 region: CASSVGDYGYTF. The CDR3 nucleotides read TGTGCCAGCAGCGTAGGAGACTATGGCTACACCTTC.

V is TRBV5-4 and J is TRBJ2-5, with TRBD1 identical over 8 bases. Per the germline V gene, CDR1 is SGHNT and CDR2 is YYREEE (reference sequence). The CDR3 has 16 amino acids. Trimming took 4 bases from V and 1 from J; bases not matched to a gene: 9. This CDR3 reads CASSLAGQVRQETQYF. The CDR3 DNA reads TGTGCCAGCAGCCTTGCGGGACAGGTTCGCCAAGAGACCCAGTACTTC.

The J gene is TRBJ2-5, the V gene TRBV7-3, with 7 positions matching TRBD2. From germline, CDR1 is SGHTA and CDR2 FQGTGA. The length of the CDR3 is 15 residues. Trimming at V came to 2 bases and at J to 5 bases, leaving 8 bases not matched to a gene. CDR3 region: CASSLAGREGETQYF. DNA for the CDR3: TGTGCCAGCAGCTTAGCGGGCAGGGAGGGTGAGACCCAGTACTTC.

V is TRBV28 and J is TRBJ2-1; weak D call: TRBD1 (5 bases). The V gene lost 3 bases and the J gene lost 6 bases, with 18 bases spanning the gap. Germline loops: CDR1 MDHEN, CDR2 SYDVKM. CDR3 length: 16 residues. The CDR3 bases are TGTGCCAGCAGTTTCCCTAGGGGTTCACACTTCAATGAGCAGTTCTTC. It translates to CASSFPRGSHFNEQFF.

The chain employs TRBV7-8 and TRBJ2-1; possible D gene TRBD2, 7 bases. Trimming removed 1 base from V and 0 bases from J, with 10 bases in between. This CDR3 has 16 residues. CDR1 and CDR2 from the germline V gene are SGHVS and FQNEAQ. Written as DNA, the CDR3 is TGTGCCAGCAGCTTAGTGGGGGGGCACTCCTACAATGAGCAGTTCTTC. Translated: CASSLVGGHSYNEQFF.

The genes are TRBV7-3 and TRBJ1-3; D might be TRBD1 (5 bases). Per the germline V gene, CDR1 is SGHTA and CDR2 is FQGTGA. V shed 5 bases and J shed 0 bases, with 8 bases lying between them. This CDR3 region has 14 residues. The CDR3 here is CASSPTGSGNTIYF. The CDR3 DNA is TGTGCCAGCAGCCCTACAGGCTCTGGAAACACCATATATTTT.